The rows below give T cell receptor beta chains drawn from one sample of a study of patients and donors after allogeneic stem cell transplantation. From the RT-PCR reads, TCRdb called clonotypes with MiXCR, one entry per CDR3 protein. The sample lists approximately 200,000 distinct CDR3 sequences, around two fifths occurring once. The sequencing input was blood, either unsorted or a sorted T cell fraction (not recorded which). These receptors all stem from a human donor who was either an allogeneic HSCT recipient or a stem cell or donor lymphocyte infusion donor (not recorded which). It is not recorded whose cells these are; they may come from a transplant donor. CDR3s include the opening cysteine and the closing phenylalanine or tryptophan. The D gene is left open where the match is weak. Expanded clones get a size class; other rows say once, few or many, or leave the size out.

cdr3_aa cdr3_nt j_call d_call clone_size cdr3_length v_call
CASSPGQGVNSPLHF TGTGCCAGCAGCCCCGGACAGGGGGTTAATTCACCCCTCCACTTT TRBJ1-6 TRBD1 - 15 TRBV3-1
CASSLLTGEQYF TGCGCCAGCAGCTTGCTGACAGGGGAGCAGTACTTC TRBJ2-7 TRBD1 few 12 TRBV5-1
CASSAFGLAGGTLSSYEQYF TGTGCCAGCAGTGCTTTCGGACTAGCGGGAGGGACGTTGAGCTCCTACGAGCAGTACTTC TRBJ2-7 TRBD2 - 20 TRBV12-3/TRBV12-4
CASSQPLTRTETQYF TGTGCCAGCAGCCAGCCTCTGACTAGAACGGAGACCCAGTACTTC TRBJ2-5 - few 15 TRBV3-1
CASSQEVTGGQPQHF TGCGCCAGCAGCCAGGAAGTCACAGGTGGTCAGCCCCAGCATTTT TRBJ1-5 - few 15 TRBV4-1
CASSLFTGPSSGANVLTF TGCGCCAGCAGCTTGTTTACAGGCCCAAGCTCTGGGGCCAACGTCCTGACTTTC TRBJ2-6 - - 18 TRBV5-1
CASSLELRTYEQYF TGCGCCAGCAGCTTGGAACTGAGAACCTACGAGCAGTACTTC TRBJ2-7 - - 14 TRBV5-1
CASSFGLGDNEQFF TGCGCCAGCAGCTTCGGCCTAGGGGACAATGAGCAGTTCTTC TRBJ2-1 - - 14 TRBV5-1
CASREPRTGSHEQYF TGTGCCAGCAGGGAACCCAGGACAGGATCGCACGAGCAGTACTTC TRBJ2-7 TRBD1 once 15 TRBV6-2/TRBV6-3
CASSSPYQPQHF TGTGCCAGCAGTTCACCGTATCAGCCCCAGCATTTT TRBJ1-5 - - 12 TRBV28
CASSQRPRSNEQFF TGTGCCAGCAGCCAGAGGCCTCGAAGTAATGAGCAGTTCTTC TRBJ2-1 - - 14 TRBV3-1
CASSLEGLSGQFF TGCGCCAGCAGCTTGGAAGGACTGTCTGGGCAGTTCTTC TRBJ2-1 - - 13 TRBV5-1
CSARDRGQSYEQYF TGCAGTGCTAGAGATCGGGGACAGTCCTACGAGCAGTACTTC TRBJ2-7 TRBD1 - 14 TRBV20-1
CASSKARSGNTIYF TGTGCCAGCAGCAAAGCCAGGTCTGGAAACACCATATATTTT TRBJ1-3 - - 14 TRBV21-1
CASSRGQREGRGNEQFF TGCGCCAGCAGCCGTGGGCAGCGGGAGGGCCGAGGGAATGAGCAGTTCTTC TRBJ2-1 TRBD2 - 17 TRBV5-1
CATSDNYGYTF TGTGCCACCAGTGATAACTATGGCTACACCTTC TRBJ1-2 - - 11 TRBV24-1
CASSRGANQPQHF TGTGCCAGCAGCAGGGGGGCTAATCAGCCCCAGCATTTT TRBJ1-5 - - 13 TRBV7-9
CASSYYSPGTEAFF TGTGCCAGCAGTTATTACAGCCCCGGCACTGAAGCTTTCTTT TRBJ1-1 - - 14 TRBV6-2/TRBV6-3
CASSQDSASGIATDTQYF TGCGCCAGCAGCCAAGATTCGGCTAGCGGGATTGCCACAGATACGCAGTATTTT TRBJ2-3 TRBD2 - 18 TRBV4-1
CASDAGQRNYGYTF TGTGCCAGCGATGCGGGACAGAGGAACTATGGCTACACCTTC TRBJ1-2 TRBD1 - 14 TRBV5-8
CASSLYAKGSNTEAFF TGTGCCAGCAGCCTATACGCGAAGGGTTCGAACACTGAAGCTTTCTTT TRBJ1-1 - few 16 TRBV28